The rows below give T cell receptor beta chains drawn from one sample of a study of blood T cells in healthy people across ages. TCRdb re-derived calls from the 5' RACE reads in MiXCR, one entry per CDR3 protein. The table records hundreds of thousands of distinct CDR3 sequences, about 30% of them present only once. Sequencing was carried out using blood. Source of these receptors: a woman of 80 years or more in good health. The CDR3 runs from the conserved cysteine through the conserved F or W. A D gene is named only where the DNA matches it firmly. Clone size is given for some rows only: seen once, a few or many times, or a class if the clone is expanded.

D: .
V: TRBV6-2/TRBV6-3
J: TRBJ2-5
size: few
CDR3: CASSYALPMGNEQYF
DNA: TGTGCCAGCAGTTACGCCCTACCAATGGGGAATGAGCAGTACTTC

D: .
V: TRBV9
J: TRBJ2-1
size: once
CDR3: CASSVGDEVGVFYNEQFF
DNA: TGTGCCAGCAGCGTAGGGGACGAAGTTGGGGTATTTTACAATGAGCAGTTCTTC

D: TRBD2
V: TRBV5-1
J: TRBJ2-5
size: .
CDR3: CASSRGLAGEETQYF
DNA: TGCGCCAGCAGCCGAGGACTAGCGGGAGAAGAGACCCAGTACTTC

D: TRBD1
V: TRBV5-1
J: TRBJ2-4
size: many
CDR3: CASSPRTGKNIQYF
DNA: TGCGCCAGCAGCCCGCGGACAGGGAAAAACATTCAGTACTTC

D: .
V: TRBV7-6
J: TRBJ1-3
size: .
CDR3: CASSLAYSGNTIYF
DNA: TGTGCCAGCAGCTTGGCCTACTCTGGAAACACCATATATTTT

D: .
V: TRBV12-3/TRBV12-4
J: TRBJ2-3
size: .
CDR3: CASSLSGMSTDTQYF
DNA: TGTGCCAGTAGTTTATCAGGGATGAGCACAGATACGCAGTATTTT

D: TRBD1
V: TRBV18
J: TRBJ2-7
size: many
CDR3: CASSPGTGGTEQYF
DNA: TGTGCCAGCTCACCGGGGACAGGGGGCACCGAGCAGTACTTC

D: .
V: TRBV20-1
J: TRBJ2-5
size: .
CDR3: CSAKTGWGEQYF
DNA: TGCAGTGCTAAAACAGGGTGGGGTGAGCAGTACTTC

D: TRBD2
V: TRBV4-1
J: TRBJ2-5
size: many
CDR3: CASSQGSGGGGGTETQYF
DNA: TGCGCCAGCAGCCAAGGCTCCGGGGGCGGGGGGGGGACTGAGACCCAGTACTTC

D: .
V: TRBV14
J: TRBJ2-5
size: many
CDR3: CASSQDLRQQETQYF
DNA: TGTGCCAGCAGCCAAGATCTGAGACAACAAGAGACCCAGTACTTC

D: TRBD1
V: TRBV10-3
J: TRBJ2-7
size: many
CDR3: CAISEWAGGEGSYEQYF
DNA: TGTGCCATCAGTGAGTGGGCAGGGGGTGAGGGTTCCTACGAGCAGTACTTC

D: TRBD2
V: TRBV6-5
J: TRBJ2-1
size: many
CDR3: CASIGAGGYNEQFF
DNA: TGTGCCAGCATAGGGGCGGGGGGATACAATGAGCAGTTCTTC

D: .
V: TRBV20-1
J: TRBJ2-3
size: many
CDR3: CSAEPLGGFGYLDTQYF
DNA: TGCAGTGCCGAACCCCTGGGCGGGTTTGGTTATTTGGATACGCAGTATTTT

D: .
V: TRBV2
J: TRBJ2-3
size: many
CDR3: CAPGASGTDTQYF
DNA: TGTGCCCCCGGGGCTAGCGGCACAGATACGCAGTATTTT

D: .
V: TRBV3-1
J: TRBJ2-4
size: .
CDR3: CASSQVPISGLAKNIQYF
DNA: TGTGCCAGCAGCCAAGTCCCTATATCGGGGCTAGCCAAAAACATTCAGTACTTC

D: TRBD1
V: TRBV2
J: TRBJ2-1
size: few
CDR3: CASSAGQGGNEQFF
DNA: TGTGCCAGCAGCGCGGGACAGGGGGGAAATGAGCAGTTCTTC

D: .
V: TRBV18
J: TRBJ1-5
size: few
CDR3: CASSPEHGNQPQHF
DNA: TGTGCCAGCTCACCCGAACACGGAAATCAGCCCCAGCATTTT

D: .
V: TRBV30
J: TRBJ1-2
size: .
CDR3: CAWRNLGLRYGYTF
DNA: TGTGCCTGGAGAAACCTTGGACTGCGCTATGGCTACACCTTC

D: .
V: TRBV3-1
J: TRBJ2-4
size: many
CDR3: CASSSQLAKNIQYF
DNA: TGTGCCAGCAGCTCCCAACTAGCCAAAAACATTCAGTACTTC

D: TRBD1
V: TRBV29-1
J: TRBJ2-2
size: .
CDR3: CSVGQGAGELFF
DNA: TGCAGCGTCGGACAGGGGGCCGGGGAGCTGTTTTTT

D: TRBD1
V: TRBV7-2
J: TRBJ2-1
size: once
CDR3: CASSLPGQSYNEQFF
DNA: TGTGCCAGCAGCCTGCCGGGACAGTCCTACAATGAGCAGTTCTTC

D: TRBD1
V: TRBV20-1
J: TRBJ1-2
size: many
CDR3: CSATTGGNYGYTF
DNA: TGCAGTGCAACGACAGGGGGGAACTATGGCTACACCTTC

D: .
V: TRBV5-1
J: TRBJ2-3
size: many
CDR3: CASSLSSSGIFTDTQYF
DNA: TGCGCCAGCAGCTTAAGCTCCTCGGGGATATTCACAGATACGCAGTATTTT

D: .
V: TRBV18
J: TRBJ2-7
size: .
CDR3: CASSPKRRESYEQYF
DNA: TGTGCCAGCTCACCCAAACGGAGAGAGTCTTACGAGCAGTACTTC

D: .
V: TRBV3-1
J: TRBJ1-1
size: .
CDR3: CASSQVAREAFF
DNA: TGTGCCAGCAGCCAAGTGGCCAGGGAAGCTTTCTTT

D: TRBD1
V: TRBV20-1
J: TRBJ2-7
size: once
CDR3: CSARDRDRPYEQYF
DNA: TGCAGTGCTCGAGACCGGGACAGGCCCTACGAGCAGTACTTC

D: .
V: TRBV19
J: TRBJ1-5
size: .
CDR3: CASRQRMGSNQPQHF
DNA: TGTGCCAGTAGGCAGAGGATGGGGAGCAATCAGCCCCAGCATTTT

D: TRBD1
V: TRBV29-1
J: TRBJ2-3
size: .
CDR3: CSGRDRGIGDTQYF
DNA: TGCAGCGGCCGGGACAGGGGAATCGGAGATACGCAGTATTTT

D: .
V: TRBV7-2
J: TRBJ2-1
size: many
CDR3: CASSLARLGGNEQFF
DNA: TGTGCCAGCAGCTTAGCCCGACTAGGGGGGAATGAGCAGTTCTTC

D: TRBD2
V: TRBV20-1
J: TRBJ2-5
size: many
CDR3: CSANRGAGGRETQYF
DNA: TGCAGTGCCAACCGAGGGGCGGGGGGGAGAGAGACCCAGTACTTC

D: .
V: TRBV12-3/TRBV12-4
J: TRBJ2-3
size: .
CDR3: CASSSGVATDTQYF
DNA: TGTGCCAGCAGTTCTGGAGTAGCAACAGATACGCAGTATTTT

D: .
V: TRBV14
J: TRBJ1-5
size: .
CDR3: CASSQSSNQPQHF
DNA: TGTGCCAGCAGTCAGTCAAGCAATCAGCCCCAGCATTTT

D: TRBD1
V: TRBV5-1
J: TRBJ1-6
size: .
CDR3: CASSLRTGDNSPLHF
DNA: TGCGCCAGCAGCCTAAGGACAGGCGATAATTCACCCCTCCACTTT

D: .
V: TRBV5-1
J: TRBJ2-5
size: many
CDR3: CASRSGTGLETQYF
DNA: TGCGCCAGCAGGTCCGGTACAGGGTTGGAGACCCAGTACTTC

D: .
V: TRBV7-2
J: TRBJ2-6
size: many
CDR3: CASSFPGGSGANVLTF
DNA: TGTGCCAGCAGCTTCCCCGGGGGCTCTGGGGCCAACGTCCTGACTTTC

D: TRBD1
V: TRBV12-3/TRBV12-4
J: TRBJ1-1
size: few
CDR3: CASSRPGQGTAEAFF
DNA: TGTGCCAGCAGCCGACCGGGACAGGGAACCGCTGAAGCTTTCTTT

D: .
V: TRBV12-3/TRBV12-4
J: TRBJ2-7
size: .
CDR3: CASRRGRGRAYEQYF
DNA: TGTGCCAGCAGACGAGGGAGAGGCAGAGCCTACGAGCAGTACTTC

D: TRBD1
V: TRBV10-2
J: TRBJ2-3
size: many
CDR3: CASSDRDRVSDTQYF
DNA: TGCGCCAGCAGTGATCGGGACAGGGTTTCAGATACGCAGTATTTT

D: TRBD2
V: TRBV2
J: TRBJ2-1
size: many
CDR3: CASSALSGTYNEQFF
DNA: TGTGCCAGCAGTGCGCTTAGCGGGACCTACAATGAGCAGTTCTTC

D: .
V: TRBV29-1
J: TRBJ2-1
size: .
CDR3: CSVVSTVYRSKQFF
DNA: TGCAGCGTTGTCTCGACAGTGTACCGGTCGAAGCAGTTCTTC

D: TRBD1
V: TRBV20-1
J: TRBJ2-5
size: .
CDR3: CSARGSGTDMVYNEQYF
DNA: TGCAGTGCTAGAGGCTCCGGGACAGATATGGTTTACAATGAGCAGTACTTC

D: .
V: TRBV28
J: TRBJ1-2
size: many
CDR3: CASTLEIRAYSGYTF
DNA: TGTGCCAGCACCCTAGAAATAAGGGCCTACAGTGGCTACACCTTC

D: TRBD2
V: TRBV7-2
J: TRBJ2-7
size: many
CDR3: CASSLGGGQYF
DNA: TGTGCCAGCAGCCTCGGGGGGGGGCAGTACTTC

D: .
V: TRBV29-1
J: TRBJ2-1
size: .
CDR3: CSAGQVSYNEQFF
DNA: TGCAGCGCCGGGCAGGTTTCCTACAATGAGCAGTTCTTC

D: .
V: TRBV18
J: TRBJ2-1
size: .
CDR3: CASSPPFGATSYNEQFF
DNA: TGTGCCAGCTCACCACCCTTCGGGGCCACCTCCTACAATGAGCAGTTCTTC

D: .
V: TRBV6-1
J: TRBJ1-1
size: many
CDR3: CASSARENTEAFF
DNA: TGTGCCAGCAGTGCCAGGGAGAACACTGAAGCTTTCTTT

D: .
V: TRBV2
J: TRBJ2-1
size: few
CDR3: CASSDGRAYNEQFF
DNA: TGTGCCAGCAGTGACGGGAGAGCCTACAATGAGCAGTTCTTC

D: TRBD1
V: TRBV12-3/TRBV12-4
J: TRBJ2-5
size: many
CDR3: CASSPTGQGYEKTQYF
DNA: TGTGCCAGCAGCCCGACGGGACAGGGCTACGAAAAGACCCAGTACTTC

D: TRBD2
V: TRBV6-5
J: TRBJ2-1
size: .
CDR3: CASSHSADSGRLNEQFF
DNA: TGTGCCAGCAGCCACTCCGCTGATAGCGGGAGGTTAAATGAGCAGTTCTTC

D: TRBD1
V: TRBV24-1
J: TRBJ2-1
size: many
CDR3: CATSDRQGAFNEQFF
DNA: TGTGCCACCAGTGATCGTCAGGGGGCCTTCAATGAGCAGTTCTTC